This T cell receptor beta chain was identified during a study of blood T cell repertoires in COVID-19. Study summary: In each case, the material was cDNA or gDNA derived from T cells, B-cell-depleted T cells, or PBMCs.

Clones were sequenced by immunoSEQ multiplex PCR, and TCRdb holds only the in-frame ones, with some missing. Among around 140,000 clones listed, around 88% were seen once. Sequencing was done on a sample of peripheral blood. This TCR was sampled from a human donor in a cohort sampled during active COVID-19.

The CDR3 coding sequence is TGTGCCAGCAATCAGGGGGCGAACACCGGGGAGCTGTTTTTT. Translating it yields CASNQGANTGELFF. The gene calls are TRBV27 and TRBJ2-2, with 7 bases identical to TRBD1. CDR3 size: 14 residues. V lost 7 bases to trimming and J lost 0 bases; unmatched junction nucleotides: 2. Per the germline V gene, CDR1 is MNHEY and CDR2 is SMNVEV (reference sequence).